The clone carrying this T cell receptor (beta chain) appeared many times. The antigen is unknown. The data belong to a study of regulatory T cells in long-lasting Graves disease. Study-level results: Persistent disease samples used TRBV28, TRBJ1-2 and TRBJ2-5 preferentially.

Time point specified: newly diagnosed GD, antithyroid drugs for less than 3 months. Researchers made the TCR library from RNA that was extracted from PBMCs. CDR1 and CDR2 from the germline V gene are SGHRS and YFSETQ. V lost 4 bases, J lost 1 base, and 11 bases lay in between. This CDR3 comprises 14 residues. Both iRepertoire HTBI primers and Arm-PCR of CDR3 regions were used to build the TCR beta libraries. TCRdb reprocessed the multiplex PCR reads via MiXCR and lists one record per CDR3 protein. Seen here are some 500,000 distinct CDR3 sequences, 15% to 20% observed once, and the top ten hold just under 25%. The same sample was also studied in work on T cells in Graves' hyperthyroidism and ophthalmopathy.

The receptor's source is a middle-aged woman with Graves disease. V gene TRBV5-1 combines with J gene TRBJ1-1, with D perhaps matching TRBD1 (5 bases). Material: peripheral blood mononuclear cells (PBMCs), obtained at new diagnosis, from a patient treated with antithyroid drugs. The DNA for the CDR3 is TGCGCCAGCAGCCATCCAGGGCAGAACACTGAAGCTTTCTTT. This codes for CASSHPGQNTEAFF.